Listed here are 3 T cell receptor beta chains from one sample, sequenced in a study of shared clonotypes between healthy human individuals (TCRdb year 2020). Libraries were constructed by the immunoSEQ multiplex PCR assay. The immuneACCESS repertoire file appears here via TCRdb, limited to in-frame rearrangements. These files lack a portion of the clones; in checked studies, under half of the deficit traces to unresolved V genes, and the cause of the others is not known. This sample has roughly 450,000 clones in its table, and approximately 79% of those were observed once. 13% of the sample is held by the ten biggest clonotypes. The sequenced sample consisted of PBMCs. The receptors stem from a woman in her forties in good health. Some clones in this sample may be carry-over from other donors' samples.

This clone occurred many times. The chain couples TRBV28 to TRBJ2-7; D possibly corresponds to TRBD2 (6 bases). Germline CDR1 and CDR2: MDHEN and SYDVKM. This CDR3 has 15 residues. V dropped 6 bases and J dropped 4 bases, with 19 bases sitting between them. CDR3 DNA: TGTGCCAGCAGCCAGGGTGCTAGCGTCGTATACGAGCAGTACTTC. Encoded protein: CASSQGASVVYEQYF.

This clone was recorded once. V usage is TRBV15 and J usage is TRBJ1-2; tentatively, D is TRBD1 (5 bases). Germline V gene lookup returns CDR1 LNHNV and CDR2 YYDKDF (reference sequence). Trimming removed 5 bases from V and 5 bases from J, with 9 bases in between. This CDR3 contains 12 residues. The CDR3 DNA sequence: TGTGCCACCAGCGGGACTGGGTATGGCTACACCTTC. It translates to CATSGTGYGYTF. The whole variable domain, filled in from reference TRBV15 and TRBJ1-2, reads DAMVIQNPRYQVTQFGKPVTLSCSQTLNHNVMYWYQQKSSQAPKLLFHYYDKDFNNEADTPDNFQSRRPNTSFCFLDIRSPGLGDTAMYLCATSGTGYGYTFGSGTRLTVV.

The chain combines TRBV28 with TRBJ2-5; 9 bases fit TRBD1. CDR1 and CDR2 (germline): MDHEN, SYDVKM. The CDR3 sequence is 14 residues long. J was trimmed by 4 bases and V by 6 bases; bases with no gene match: 6. The CDR3 DNA reads as TGTGCCAGCAGGGGACAGGGAGGAGGAGAGACCCAGTACTTC. Translation gives CASRGQGGGETQYF.